This T cell receptor beta chain originates from a study of blood T cell repertoires in COVID-19 (TCRdb year 2020). For the study in its entirety: Samples from collaborators originated in the United States, Italy and Spain and spanned both the acute and convalescent phases of COVID-19. The prospective study material was composed of cDNA or gDNA derived from T cells, B-cell-depleted T cells, or PBMCs. Deeply sampled blood TCRbeta repertoires from subjects exposed to, actively infected with, or recovered from COVID-19 were included in the dataset. A freely available public database, intended as a resource for researchers studying the immune response to SARS-CoV-2, is where the repertoires were released. Samples were obtained from the ongoing ImmuneRACE study (first 160 participants) and from some 1,300 subjects provided by 6 global collaborators. Nearly every sample came with metadata listing a de-identified subject ID, COVID-19 status, age in years and sex. HLA class I and class II types, where available, came from metadata supplied by the sample provider rather than from assay-based typing.

The trim is 1 base for V and 4 bases for J, with a gap of 5 bases between the germline ends. The CDR3 runs 13 amino acids, cysteine and phenylalanine included. Only the CDR3 DNA stays, 39 bases, in frame from base 1. Via the germline V gene, CDR1 is SGHRS and CDR2 YFSETQ. The investigation overall reported the following: The amount of clinical and demographic metadata varied by source and participant and was provided uncurated.

At one collaborating source in Seattle, patients were enrolled during active infection and were followed longitudinally through the course of disease. Each collaborating institution followed its own protocols to collect whole blood in K2EDTA tubes. For TCRbeta analysis, collaborator samples were shipped as frozen whole blood, as isolated PBMCs, or as DNA extracted from either sample type. This clone was counted once. This receptor's antigen is unknown. Per-nucleotide qualities are absent, and no much larger clonotype sits a single base away. TCRbeta CDR3 regions were amplified from genomic DNA by means of the immunoSEQ Assay, a bias-controlled multiplex PCR. Per the authors' processing: The number of nucleated cells in each sample was estimated from the amplification of reference gene primers within the assay. To quantify the absolute abundance of each unique TCRbeta CDR3 rearrangement, sequence reads were collapsed and filtered. For each sample, productive Simpson clonality was calculated as the square root of Simpson's diversity index across productive rearrangements. The clones in this table, taken by TCRdb from immuneACCESS, are in-frame only. Not every clone is retained; where verified, under half of the shortfall comes from an unresolved V gene, and the cause of the rest is unknown. That table supplies the V and J calls and clone size; D and trimming were determined from the DNA. The sample has about 150,000 clones on record, 70% to 90% of them singletons. The ten largest clonotypes hold roughly 8.3% of the sample.

This clonotype was sampled from a woman aged 60 to 75 with COVID-19, enrolled during active disease. Sequenced sample: peripheral blood. Recombination linked TRBV5-1 to TRBJ1-4; the D gene remains uncertain. The CDR3 protein is CASSLQDNEKLFF. The DNA sequence reads TGCGCCAGCAGCTTGCAGGATAATGAAAAACTGTTTTTT.